This T cell receptor (beta chain) originates from a study of cytomegalovirus exposure and HLA in healthy donors. This CDR3 is 16 amino acids long. Per germline, CDR1 MNHEY and CDR2 SVGAGI. Trimming removed 4 bases at V and 0 bases at J, with 13 bases between. PCR primers comprised 60 Vbeta and 13 Jbeta primers. The method was immunoSEQ multiplex PCR; TCRdb's version includes in-frame clones alone and lacks a portion of them. Of roughly 150,000 clones in the sample, approximately 80% were seen once. This rearrangement joins TRBV6-5 to TRBJ1-3; D perhaps matches TRBD1 (5 bases). The receptor's source is a woman under 30 in good health and CMV-seronegative. Sample: PBMCs. The CDR3 region has the DNA TGTGCCAGCAGTTCAGGGTCGAGGTTCTCTGGAAACACCATATATTTT. This codes for CASSSGSRFSGNTIYF.